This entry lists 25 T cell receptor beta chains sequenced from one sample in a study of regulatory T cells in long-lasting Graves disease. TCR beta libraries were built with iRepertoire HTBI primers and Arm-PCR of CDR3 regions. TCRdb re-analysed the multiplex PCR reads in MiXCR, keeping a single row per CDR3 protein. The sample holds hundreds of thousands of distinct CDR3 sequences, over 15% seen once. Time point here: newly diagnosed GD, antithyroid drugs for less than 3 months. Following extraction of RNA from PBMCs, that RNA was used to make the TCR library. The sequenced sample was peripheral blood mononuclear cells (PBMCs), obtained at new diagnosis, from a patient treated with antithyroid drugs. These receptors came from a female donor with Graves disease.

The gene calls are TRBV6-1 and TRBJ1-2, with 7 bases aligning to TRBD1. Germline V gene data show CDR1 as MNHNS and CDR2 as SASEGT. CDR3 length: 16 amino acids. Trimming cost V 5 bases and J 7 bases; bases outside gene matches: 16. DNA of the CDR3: TGTGCCAGCAGTACTCACCTCCGGGACAGAGGCCGTGGCTACACCTTC. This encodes CASSTHLRDRGRGYTF.

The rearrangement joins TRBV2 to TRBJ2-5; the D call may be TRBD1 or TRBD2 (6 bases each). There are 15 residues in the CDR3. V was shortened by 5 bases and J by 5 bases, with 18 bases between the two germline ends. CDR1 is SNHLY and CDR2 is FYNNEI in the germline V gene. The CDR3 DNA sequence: TGTGCCAGCAGTATTATGGGGGGCGGAGGCGAGACCCAGTACTTC. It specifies CASSIMGGGGETQYF.

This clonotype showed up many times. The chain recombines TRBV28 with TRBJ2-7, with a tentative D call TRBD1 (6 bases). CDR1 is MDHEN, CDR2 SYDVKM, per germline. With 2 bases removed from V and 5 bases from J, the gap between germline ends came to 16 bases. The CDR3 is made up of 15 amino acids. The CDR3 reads CASSLPGQKHDEQYF. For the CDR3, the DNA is TGTGCCAGCAGTTTACCTGGACAGAAACACGACGAGCAGTACTTC.

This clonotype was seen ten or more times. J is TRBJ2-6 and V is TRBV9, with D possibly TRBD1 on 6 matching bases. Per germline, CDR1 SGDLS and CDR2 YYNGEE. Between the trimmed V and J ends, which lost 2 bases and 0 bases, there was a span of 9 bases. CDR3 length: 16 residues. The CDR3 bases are TGTGCCAGCAGCGTCCAACAGGGCTCTGGGGCCAACGTCCTGACTTTC. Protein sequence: CASSVQQGSGANVLTF. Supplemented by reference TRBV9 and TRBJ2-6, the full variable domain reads DSGVTQTPKHLITATGQRVTLRCSPRSGDLSVYWYQQSLDQGLQFLIQYYNGEERAKGNILERFSAQQFPDLHSELNLSSLELGDSALYFCASSVQQGSGANVLTFGAGSRLTVL.

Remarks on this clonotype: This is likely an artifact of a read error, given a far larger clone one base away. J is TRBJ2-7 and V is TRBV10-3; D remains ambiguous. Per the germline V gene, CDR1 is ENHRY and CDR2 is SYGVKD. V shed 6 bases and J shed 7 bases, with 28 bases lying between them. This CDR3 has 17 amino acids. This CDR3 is CAIRYTVGQNTYNEQYF. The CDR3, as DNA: TGTGCCATCAGATACACAGTCGGGCAGAATACCTACAATGAGCAGTACTTC.

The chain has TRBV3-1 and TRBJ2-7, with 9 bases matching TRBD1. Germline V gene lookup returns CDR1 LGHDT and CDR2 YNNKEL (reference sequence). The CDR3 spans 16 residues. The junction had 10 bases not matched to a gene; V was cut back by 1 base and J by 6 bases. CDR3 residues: CASSQVMTGGPGEQYF. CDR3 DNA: TGTGCCAGCAGCCAAGTAATGACAGGGGGACCGGGCGAGCAGTACTTC.

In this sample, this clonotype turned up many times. This chain's CDR3 is CASRDRGSYEQYF. Here the CDR3 DNA reads TGTGCCAGCAGGGACAGGGGCAGCTACGAGCAGTACTTC. This chain connects TRBV2 to TRBJ2-7; 9 bases agree with TRBD1. J gave up 3 bases and V 6 bases, and 3 bases lay outside the gene matches. This CDR3 has 13 residues. CDR1 SNHLY and CDR2 FYNNEI come from the germline V gene.

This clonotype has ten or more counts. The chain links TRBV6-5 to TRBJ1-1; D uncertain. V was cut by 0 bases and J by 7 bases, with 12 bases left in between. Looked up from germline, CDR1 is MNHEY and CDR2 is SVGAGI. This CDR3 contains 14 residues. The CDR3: CASSYSSNRFEAFF. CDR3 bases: TGTGCCAGCAGTTACTCATCGAACCGCTTTGAAGCTTTCTTT.

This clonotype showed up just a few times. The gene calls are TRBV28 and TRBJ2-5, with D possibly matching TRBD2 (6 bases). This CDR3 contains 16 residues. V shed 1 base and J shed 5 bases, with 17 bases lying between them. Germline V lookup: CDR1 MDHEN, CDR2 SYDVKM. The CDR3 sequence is CASSLYRRARVETQYF. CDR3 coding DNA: TGTGCCAGCAGTTTATACAGGAGGGCCAGGGTGGAGACCCAGTACTTC. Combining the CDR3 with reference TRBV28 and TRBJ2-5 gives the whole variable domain DVKVTQSSRYLVKRTGEKVFLECVQDMDHENMFWYRQDPGLGLRLIYFSYDVKMKEKGDIPEGYSVSREKKERFSLILESASTNQTSMYLCASSLYRRARVETQYFGPGTRLLVL.

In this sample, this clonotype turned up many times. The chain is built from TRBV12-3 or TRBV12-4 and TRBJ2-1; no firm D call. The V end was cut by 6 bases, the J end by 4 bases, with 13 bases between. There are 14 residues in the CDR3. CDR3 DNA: TGTGCCAGCAGGCCATCGACGGGTTACAATGAGCAGTTCTTC. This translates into CASRPSTGYNEQFF.

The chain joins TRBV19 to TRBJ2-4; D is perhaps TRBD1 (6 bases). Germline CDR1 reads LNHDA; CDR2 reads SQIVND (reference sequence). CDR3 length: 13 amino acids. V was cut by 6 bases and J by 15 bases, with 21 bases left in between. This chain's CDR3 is CASSTGTSQFGYF. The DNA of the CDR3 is TGTGCCAGTAGCACCGGGACAAGCCAGTTCGGGTACTTC.

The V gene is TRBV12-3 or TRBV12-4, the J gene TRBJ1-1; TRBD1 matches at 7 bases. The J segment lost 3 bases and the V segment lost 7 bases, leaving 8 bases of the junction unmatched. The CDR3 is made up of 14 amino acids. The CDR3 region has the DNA TGTGCCAGCACCCTAGGGGGCCCGGACACTGAAGCTTTCTTT. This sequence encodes CASTLGGPDTEAFF.

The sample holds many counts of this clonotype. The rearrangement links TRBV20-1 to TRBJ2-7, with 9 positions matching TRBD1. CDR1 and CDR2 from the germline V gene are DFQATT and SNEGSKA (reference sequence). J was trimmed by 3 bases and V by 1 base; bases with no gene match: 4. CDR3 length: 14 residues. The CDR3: CSARGGQGGYEQYF. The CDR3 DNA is TGCAGTGCTAGAGGGGGACAGGGCGGCTACGAGCAGTACTTC.

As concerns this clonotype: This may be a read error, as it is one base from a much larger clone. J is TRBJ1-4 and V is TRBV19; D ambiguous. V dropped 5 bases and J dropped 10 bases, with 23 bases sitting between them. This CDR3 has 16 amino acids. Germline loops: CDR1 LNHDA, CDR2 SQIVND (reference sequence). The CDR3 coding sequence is TGTGCCAGTAGTGATCGGACGCGACCAAGACGGGGAAAACTGTTTTTT. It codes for CASSDRTRPRRGKLFF.

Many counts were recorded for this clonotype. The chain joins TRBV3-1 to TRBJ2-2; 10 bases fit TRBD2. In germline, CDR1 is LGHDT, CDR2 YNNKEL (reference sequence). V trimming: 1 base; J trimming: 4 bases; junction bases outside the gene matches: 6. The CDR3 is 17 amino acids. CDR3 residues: CASSQGGSSGGTGELFF. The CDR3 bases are TGTGCCAGCAGCCAAGGCGGCTCTAGCGGGGGCACCGGGGAGCTGTTTTTT.

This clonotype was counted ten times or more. CDR3 in DNA: TGTGCCAGCAGTCCCTCGGGGACAGGGCGGACCCAGTACTTC. It encodes CASSPSGTGRTQYF. V usage is TRBV6-2 or TRBV6-3 and J usage is TRBJ2-5; 9 bases line up with TRBD1. Looked up from germline, CDR1 is MNHEY and CDR2 is SVGEGT. CDR3 size: 14 residues. With V trimmed by 5 bases and J by 7 bases, 8 bases remained unmatched.

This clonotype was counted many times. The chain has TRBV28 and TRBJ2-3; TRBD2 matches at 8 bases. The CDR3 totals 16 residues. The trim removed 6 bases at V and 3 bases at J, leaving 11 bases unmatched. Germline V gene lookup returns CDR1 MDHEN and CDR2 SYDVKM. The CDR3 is CASRNPAGVGTDTQYF. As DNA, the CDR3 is TGTGCCAGCAGAAACCCAGCGGGAGTTGGGACAGATACGCAGTATTTT.

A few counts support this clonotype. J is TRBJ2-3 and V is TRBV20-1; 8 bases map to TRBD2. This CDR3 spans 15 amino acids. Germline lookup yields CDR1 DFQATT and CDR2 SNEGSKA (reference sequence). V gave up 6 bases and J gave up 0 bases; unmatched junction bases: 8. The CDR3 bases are TGCAGTGCAACCCGGGGGGGGAGTAGCACAGATACGCAGTATTTT. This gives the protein CSATRGGSSTDTQYF.

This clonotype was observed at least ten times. CDR3 in amino acids: CASSQVGLVYEQYF. The CDR3 DNA is TGTGCCAGCAGCCAAGTGGGGCTAGTATACGAGCAGTACTTC. The chain is built from TRBV3-1 and TRBJ2-7; D is perhaps TRBD1 (5 bases). Germline V gene sequence: CDR1 LGHDT, CDR2 YNNKEL (reference sequence). This CDR3 region has 14 residues. Trimming left V 1 base short and J 4 bases short, with 11 bases between.

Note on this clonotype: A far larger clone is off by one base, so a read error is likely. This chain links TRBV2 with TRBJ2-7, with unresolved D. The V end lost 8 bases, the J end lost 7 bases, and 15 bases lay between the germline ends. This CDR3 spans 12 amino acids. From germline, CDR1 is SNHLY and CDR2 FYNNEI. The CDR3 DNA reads TGTGCCAGCTCCCTGATTGACAATGAGCAGTACTTC. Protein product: CASSLIDNEQYF.

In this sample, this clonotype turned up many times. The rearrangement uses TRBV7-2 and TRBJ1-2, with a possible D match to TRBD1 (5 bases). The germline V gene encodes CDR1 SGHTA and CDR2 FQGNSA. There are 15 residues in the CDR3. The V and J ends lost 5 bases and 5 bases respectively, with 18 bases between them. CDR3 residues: CASSPFREVGYGYTF. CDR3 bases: TGTGCCAGCAGCCCGTTCAGGGAAGTTGGGTATGGCTACACCTTC.

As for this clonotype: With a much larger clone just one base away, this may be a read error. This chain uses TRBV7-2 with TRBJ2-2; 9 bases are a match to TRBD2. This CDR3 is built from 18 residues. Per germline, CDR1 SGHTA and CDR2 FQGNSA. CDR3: CAGSLRNAGGPRSGELFF. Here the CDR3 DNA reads TGTGCCGGCAGCTTGAGGAACGCGGGAGGGCCGAGATCCGGGGAGCTGTTTTTT.

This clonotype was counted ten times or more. The CDR3 region has the DNA TGTGCCAGCAGTCTACGTACTAGCGGGACAAGAGAGACCCAGTACTTC. It codes for CASSLRTSGTRETQYF. The chain is built from TRBV28 and TRBJ2-5; TRBD2 matches at 10 bases. Trimming removed 5 bases from V and 4 bases from J; junction bases left unmatched: 10. The CDR3 spans 16 residues. CDR1 and CDR2 from the germline V gene are MDHEN and SYDVKM.

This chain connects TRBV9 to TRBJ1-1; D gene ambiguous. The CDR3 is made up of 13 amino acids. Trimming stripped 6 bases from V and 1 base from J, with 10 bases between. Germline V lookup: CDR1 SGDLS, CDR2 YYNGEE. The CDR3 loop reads CASNRGGNTEAFF. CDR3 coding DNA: TGTGCCAGCAATCGAGGCGGGAACACTGAAGCTTTCTTT.

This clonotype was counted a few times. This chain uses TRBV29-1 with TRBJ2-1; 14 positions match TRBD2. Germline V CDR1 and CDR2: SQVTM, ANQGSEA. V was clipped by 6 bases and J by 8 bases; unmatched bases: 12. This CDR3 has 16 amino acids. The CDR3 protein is CSVLGTSGRPSDEQFF. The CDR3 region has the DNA TGCAGCGTGTTAGGGACTAGCGGGAGACCGTCGGATGAGCAGTTCTTC.